What follows is one T cell receptor (beta chain) and its context. What it binds is not known. A multiplex PCR was run with 60 Vbeta primers and 13 Jbeta primers. Clones were sequenced by immunoSEQ multiplex PCR, and TCRdb holds only the in-frame ones, with some missing. The repertoire holds about 260,000 clones, with 70% to 90% as singletons. This CDR3 region has 14 residues. V lost 5 bases and J lost 2, with 14 bases in between. Per the germline V gene, CDR1 is SGHDT and CDR2 is YYEEEE. This sample was taken from a study of cytomegalovirus exposure and HLA in healthy donors. Study outcomes and limitations: It was only CMV serostatus that was available as immune exposure information. Evidence from a later analysis indicated that most CMV-associated TCR beta chains looked HLA-restricted. Across HLA loci, a later analysis found differing TCR association rates, with DRB1 most and HLA-C fewest. Researchers left out some V segments, among them TRBV6-2 and TRBV6-3, as indistinguishable.

The rearrangement links TRBV5-6 to TRBJ2-7, with a weak D call TRBD2 (6 bases). This TCR was recovered from a woman in her 40s in good health and CMV-seropositive. The sequenced sample was PBMCs. The CDR3 region has the DNA TGTGCCAGCAGTATTAGGGACTGGCCCTACGAGCAGTACTTC. This codes for CASSIRDWPYEQYF.